The source of this T cell receptor beta chain is a study of T cell responses to AZD1222 COVID-19 vaccine. Study-wide results and caveats: Compared with day 0, the breadth and depth of the Spike-specific TCR repertoire rose significantly after two doses of AZD1222.

The assay was immunoSEQ multiplex PCR, and TCRdb's table has in-frame clones only and misses some. The table lists some 150,000 clones, about nine tenths of them singletons. CDR3 size: 13 residues. Looked up from germline, CDR1 is SGHNT and CDR2 is YENEEA. The V and J ends lost 4 bases and 2 bases respectively, with 8 bases between them. As regards this clone: Its antigen is unidentified.

Specimen: peripheral blood, collected on day 0 of AZD1222 vaccination. The receptor was derived from an adult in good health. V is TRBV11-3 and J is TRBJ1-1; no definite D call. For the CDR3, the DNA is TGTGCCAGCAGCTCACTCGCCAACACTGAAGCTTTCTTT. Its protein is CASSSLANTEAFF.